Listed below are T cell receptor beta chains from one sample, sequenced in a study of blood T cells in healthy people across ages. TCRdb fed the 5' RACE reads into MiXCR, producing one record per CDR3 protein. The sample lists more than 700,000 distinct CDR3 sequences; roughly 50% were seen once. Specimen: blood. Receptors originate from a man older than 75 in good health. CDR3s include the opening cysteine and the closing phenylalanine or tryptophan. The D gene is left open where the match is weak. Clone size is not always given. Where it is, it says once, few, many or a class for expanded clones.

j_call,clone_size,v_call,d_call,cdr3_nt,cdr3_aa
TRBJ2-7,many,TRBV29-1,NA,TGCAGCGGCGGCGGGTTAGGCTACTACGAGCAGTACTTC,CSGGGLGYYEQYF
TRBJ2-1,NA,TRBV7-3,NA,TGTGCCAGCAGCTTAATGGGGTTCTCCTACAATGAGCAGTTCTTC,CASSLMGFSYNEQFF
TRBJ1-1,NA,TRBV5-5,NA,TGTGCCAGCAGCTTGGAGGGGGACTCTGAAGCTTTCTTT,CASSLEGDSEAFF
TRBJ2-3,few,TRBV6-2/TRBV6-3,NA,TGTGCCAGCAGTCATGTCCAGAGGGGAGTGGCAGATACGCAGTATTTT,CASSHVQRGVADTQYF
TRBJ1-2,NA,TRBV20-1,TRBD1,TGCAGTGCCCTCAGGACAGGGAGCTATGGCTACACCTTC,CSALRTGSYGYTF
TRBJ2-3,NA,TRBV5-5,NA,TGTGCCAGCAGCTTGCGGGGTCAGGGATCCAGCACAGATACGCAGTATTTT,CASSLRGQGSSTDTQYF
TRBJ2-1,few,TRBV15,NA,TGTGCCACCAGGAACCCGAGCGCGTTCTACAATGAGCAGTTCTTC,CATRNPSAFYNEQFF
TRBJ2-7,few,TRBV3-1,TRBD2,TGTGCCAGCAGCCAAGGACTAGCGGTTTATCACGAGCAGTACTTC,CASSQGLAVYHEQYF
TRBJ2-5,once,TRBV12-3/TRBV12-4,NA,TGTGCCAGCAGTTTGTATAGAAGGTATGACAATGAGCAGTACTTC,CASSLYRRYDNEQYF
TRBJ2-7,few,TRBV6-2/TRBV6-3,NA,TGTGCCAGCAGCCCCCCGCAGGGATACGAGCAGTACTTC,CASSPPQGYEQYF
TRBJ2-7,few,TRBV7-8,NA,TGTGCCAGCAGCCCGCGGGACTTTCTCGGTGAGCAGTACTTC,CASSPRDFLGEQYF
TRBJ2-7,NA,TRBV4-2,NA,TGTGCCAACAGCCAAGGGGTAGGGGACCTCTACGAGCAGTACTTC,CANSQGVGDLYEQYF
TRBJ2-1,NA,TRBV2,NA,TGTGCCAGCGGGAGTGACCAGAGCTCCTACAATGAGCAGTTCTTC,CASGSDQSSYNEQFF
TRBJ1-1,NA,TRBV21-1,NA,TGTGCCAGCAGCAACGTCAGACCTGCTTTCTTT,CASSNVRPAFF
TRBJ2-7,many,TRBV20-1,TRBD2,TGCAGTGCTAGTAATTCGGGGGCGGGAGGGCCTAGGTACGAGCAGTACTTC,CSASNSGAGGPRYEQYF
TRBJ2-3,NA,TRBV4-1,NA,TGCGCCAGCAGCCCTGGACCCACAGCTAGCGTCGGACGAGATACGCAGTATTTT,CASSPGPTASVGRDTQYF
TRBJ1-4,NA,TRBV7-9,NA,TGTGCCATCAATCCCGGGGAAAAACTGTTTTTT,CAINPGEKLFF
TRBJ2-7,NA,TRBV10-3,TRBD2,TGTGCCACCACTAGCGGGAGCTCCTACGAGCAGTACTTC,CATTSGSSYEQYF
TRBJ2-1,few,TRBV20-1,NA,TGCAGTGCTGCAGAGCCATCGAATGAGCAGTTCTTC,CSAAEPSNEQFF
TRBJ2-7,NA,TRBV9,TRBD2,TGTGCCAGCAGCGTAGGGCTAGCGGCAGGCTCCTACGAGCAGTACTTC,CASSVGLAAGSYEQYF
TRBJ1-2,NA,TRBV6-5,NA,TGTGCCAGCAGTTACCCGGGGACATACGGCTACACCTTC,CASSYPGTYGYTF
TRBJ2-7,NA,TRBV7-3,TRBD1,TGTGCCAGCAGCTTAAGCGGAGACAGGGCCTACGAGCAGTACTTC,CASSLSGDRAYEQYF
TRBJ1-5,few,TRBV20-1,NA,TGCAGTGCTAGAGGTTCTCTGATACAGCCCCAGCATTTT,CSARGSLIQPQHF
TRBJ1-2,NA,TRBV6-5,NA,TGTGCCAGCAGTTACGGGCCGGAAACTAACTATGGCTACACCTTC,CASSYGPETNYGYTF
TRBJ2-7,NA,TRBV12-3/TRBV12-4,TRBD2,TGTGCCAGCAGTGAGACTAGCGCCGCCCACGAGCAGTACTTC,CASSETSAAHEQYF
TRBJ1-3,NA,TRBV12-5,NA,TGTGCTAGTGGTCATTCCGGGGGCATCTCTGGAAACACCATATATTTT,CASGHSGGISGNTIYF
TRBJ2-5,few,TRBV18,NA,TGTGCCAGCTCACCACAGAGGGAAGAGACCCAGTACTTC,CASSPQREETQYF
TRBJ2-7,NA,TRBV20-1,TRBD2,TGCAGTGCTAGGGACCCGGGGACTAGCGGCGAGCAGTACTTC,CSARDPGTSGEQYF
TRBJ2-5,NA,TRBV7-6,NA,TGTGCCAGCAGCTCTCCCTCAAGGGGGCAAGAGACCCAGTACTTC,CASSSPSRGQETQYF
TRBJ2-1,NA,TRBV20-1,NA,TGCAGTGCTAGAGGACGGGTTTACAATGAGCAGTTCTTC,CSARGRVYNEQFF
TRBJ2-5,few,TRBV4-2,TRBD1,TGTGCCAGCAGCCAAGTAAACAGGGGGCTGGAGACCCAGTACTTC,CASSQVNRGLETQYF
TRBJ2-3,NA,TRBV20-1,NA,TGCAGTGCCCCGGACGGCCTTAGCACAGATACGCAGTATTTT,CSAPDGLSTDTQYF
TRBJ1-5,NA,TRBV10-2,TRBD1,TGCGCCAGCAGTGAGCTGGGGCAGGGGGCATATAGCAATCAGCCCCAGCATTTT,CASSELGQGAYSNQPQHF
TRBJ2-5,few,TRBV12-3/TRBV12-4,NA,TGTGCCAGCGGTTCTTGGGGAGAGACCCAGTACTTC,CASGSWGETQYF
TRBJ2-7,few,TRBV7-2,TRBD2,TGTGCCAGCAGCCTACTAGCGGAGCAGACCTACGAGCAGTACTTC,CASSLLAEQTYEQYF
TRBJ1-2,few,TRBV4-2,TRBD1,TGTGCCAGCAGCCAAGATACAGGGGCCGGCTATGGCTACACCTTC,CASSQDTGAGYGYTF
TRBJ2-1,NA,TRBV28,NA,TGTGCCAGCATGTCTAGCCCAAGCTCCTACAATGAGCAGTTCTTC,CASMSSPSSYNEQFF
TRBJ2-2,NA,TRBV6-2/TRBV6-3,TRBD2,TGTGCCAGCAGTCCGGGACTAGCGGACACCGGGGAGCTGTTTTTT,CASSPGLADTGELFF
TRBJ2-1,NA,TRBV27,TRBD2,TGTGCCAGCAGTTTACCCCGGACTAGCGGGGCCAATGAGCAGTTCTTC,CASSLPRTSGANEQFF
TRBJ2-4,NA,TRBV20-1,NA,TGCAGTGCTAGAGTGGAAGTGGCCAAAAACATTCAGTACTTC,CSARVEVAKNIQYF
TRBJ2-1,NA,TRBV15,NA,TGTGCCACCAGCAGAGCCGACAGATACAATGAGCAGTTCTTC,CATSRADRYNEQFF
TRBJ2-1,NA,TRBV24-1,TRBD2,TGTGCCACCAGTGATTTGAGCGGGAAATATGATGAGCAGTTCTTC,CATSDLSGKYDEQFF
TRBJ2-7,many,TRBV20-1,NA,TGCAGTGCTATGAAAACTGGAGGTGACGAGCAGTACTTC,CSAMKTGGDEQYF
TRBJ2-7,NA,TRBV3-1,TRBD1,TGTGCCAGCAGCCCAATCAGCGGACAGGGGGCCTACGAGCAGTACTTC,CASSPISGQGAYEQYF
TRBJ1-6,NA,TRBV10-1,NA,TGCGCCAGCAGTGACCACCACGACAGGACCAATTCACCCCTCCACTTT,CASSDHHDRTNSPLHF
TRBJ1-1,NA,TRBV7-9,NA,TGTGCCAGCAGCTCCGTCCACGGCAGGTTGGAGACTGAAGCTTTCTTT,CASSSVHGRLETEAFF
TRBJ2-7,NA,TRBV18,NA,TGTGCCAGCTCACCAATGGGTAACGAGCAGTACTTC,CASSPMGNEQYF
TRBJ2-1,few,TRBV20-1,TRBD2,TGCAGTGCTAGCCTCTGGACTAGCGGAAGCTCCTACAATGAGCAGTTCTTC,CSASLWTSGSSYNEQFF
TRBJ2-5,NA,TRBV20-1,TRBD1,TGCAGTGCTGGACAGGGGGCAGAGGAGACCCAGTACTTC,CSAGQGAEETQYF
TRBJ1-1,NA,TRBV27,NA,TGTGCCAGCAGTTTTAGGGGCACTGAAGCTTTCTTT,CASSFRGTEAFF
TRBJ1-1,NA,TRBV2,NA,TGTGCCAGCAGTGAACAGGGCCTTACTGAAGCTTTCTTT,CASSEQGLTEAFF
TRBJ2-3,NA,TRBV12-3/TRBV12-4,NA,TGTGCCAGCAGGCAACTAAGCACAGATACGCAGTATTTT,CASRQLSTDTQYF
TRBJ2-3,NA,TRBV5-1,NA,TGCGCCAGCAGCTTACAGCGCACAGATACGCAGTATTTT,CASSLQRTDTQYF